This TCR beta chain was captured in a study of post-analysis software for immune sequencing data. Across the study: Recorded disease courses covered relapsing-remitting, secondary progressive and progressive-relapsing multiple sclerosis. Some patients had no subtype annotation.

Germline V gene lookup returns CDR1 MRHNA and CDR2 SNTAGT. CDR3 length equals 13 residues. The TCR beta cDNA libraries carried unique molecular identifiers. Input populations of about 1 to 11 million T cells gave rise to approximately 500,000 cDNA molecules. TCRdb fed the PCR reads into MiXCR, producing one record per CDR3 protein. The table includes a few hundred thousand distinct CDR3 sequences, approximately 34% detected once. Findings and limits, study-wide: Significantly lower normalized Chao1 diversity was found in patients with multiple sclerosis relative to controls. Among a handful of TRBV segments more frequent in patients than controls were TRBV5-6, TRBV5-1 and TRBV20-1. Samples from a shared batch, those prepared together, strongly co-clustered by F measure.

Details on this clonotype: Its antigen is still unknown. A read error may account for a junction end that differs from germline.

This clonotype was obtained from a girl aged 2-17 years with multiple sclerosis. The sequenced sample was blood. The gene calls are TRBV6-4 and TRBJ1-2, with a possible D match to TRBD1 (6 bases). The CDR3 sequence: CASRSQGNYGYTF. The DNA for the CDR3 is TGTGCCAGCAGGTCACAGGGTAACTACGGCTACACCTTC.